This T cell receptor beta chain was identified in a study of neoadjuvant anti-PD-1 for oral cavity cancer. Study-wide context: Most patients had three to four biweekly doses of 3 mg/kg nivolumab before resection.

On this clone itself: Its antigen remains unidentified.

The patients had HPV-negative, locally advanced oral cavity squamous cell carcinoma. Germline V gene lookup returns CDR1 LNHDA and CDR2 SQIVND (reference sequence). Trimming took off 6 bases at V and 2 bases at J, with 7 bases between the two ends. CDR3 size: 12 residues. General study points: Larger post-treatment preexisting tumor clones tracked with greater tumor shrinkage.

Most tumor samples had 4 to 5 ug input DNA in two replicates. Sequenced by immunoSEQ multiplex PCR; TCRdb stores in-frame clones only, minus some. Here the sample spans fewer than 15,000 clones, 50% to 65% being singletons. This TCR derives from a person aged 40 to 85 with oral cavity squamous cell carcinoma. The rearrangement uses TRBV19 and TRBJ1-1, with unresolved D. Specimen: tumor tissue, collected before nivolumab (anti-PD-1) treatment. CDR3 bases: TGTGCCAGTAGGCCGGGAAACACTGAAGCTTTCTTT. Residues: CASRPGNTEAFF.